This is a list of T cell receptor beta chains from one sample in a study of T cell responses to AZD1222 COVID-19 vaccine. Some clones are missing from TCRdb's copy, which holds only in-frame ones; the method was immunoSEQ multiplex PCR. The table lists 70,000 to 80,000 clones, about three quarters of them singletons, with about 51% in the top ten. The starting material was peripheral blood, obtained 28 days after the second AZD1222 dose. The receptors here all came from an adult who received the AZD1222 COVID-19 vaccine. CDR3s include the opening cysteine and the closing phenylalanine or tryptophan. Each record gives: V gene, D gene, J gene, clone size, CDR3 protein, CDR3 DNA. The D gene is left open where the match is weak. Clone size is given for some rows only: seen once, a few or many times, or a class if the clone is expanded.

>TRBV6-6|TRBD1|TRBJ2-2|-
CASSTGQANTGELFF
TGTGCCAGCAGTACAGGACAGGCAAACACCGGGGAGCTGTTTTTT
>TRBV6-1|TRBD1|TRBJ2-4|once
CASSEGQGANIQYF
TGTGCCAGCAGTGAAGGACAGGGGGCGAACATTCAGTACTTC
>TRBV2|TRBD2|TRBJ2-1|-
CASRGTSDYNEQFF
TGTGCCAGCAGAGGGACTAGCGATTACAATGAGCAGTTCTTC
>TRBV5-1|-|TRBJ2-7|-
CASSPGFSYEQYF
TGCGCCAGCAGCCCGGGATTCTCCTACGAGCAGTACTTC
>TRBV27|TRBD2|TRBJ2-1|-
CASSFRLADNEQFF
TGTGCCAGCAGTTTCCGACTAGCGGACAATGAGCAGTTCTTC
>TRBV30|-|TRBJ1-2|few
CAWRKGGYTF
TGTGCCTGGAGGAAGGGGGGCTACACCTTC
>TRBV28|-|TRBJ2-7|few
CASSGRDPPAEQYF
TGTGCCAGCAGTGGACGGGACCCTCCAGCTGAGCAGTACTTC
>TRBV7-3|TRBD1|TRBJ2-3|-
CASSPGTGQGTQYF
TGTGCCAGCAGCCCGGGGACAGGTCAAGGCACGCAGTATTTT
>TRBV4-3|TRBD1|TRBJ1-4|-
CASSRDRVTTQNEKLFF
TGCGCCAGCAGCCGCGACAGGGTCACGACCCAAAATGAAAAACTGTTTTTT
>TRBV28|-|TRBJ1-1|once
CASNTPAGGRAEAFF
TGTGCCAGCAATACCCCGGCGGGGGGGAGGGCTGAAGCTTTCTTT
>TRBV5-1|TRBD2|TRBJ2-7|once
CASSQSGTSGRYEQYF
TGCGCCAGCAGCCAATCGGGGACTAGCGGGAGGTACGAGCAGTACTTC